The rows below give T cell receptor beta chains drawn from one sample of a study of CD8+CD57+ T cells in acquired aplastic anemia. TCRdb re-analysed the reads in MiXCR, keeping a single row per CDR3 protein. The repertoire has more than 200,000 distinct CDR3 sequences, roughly 50% of them found once; the top ten carry less than 20%. Sequencing input: sorted CD4+, CD8+, or CD8+CD57+ T cells (not recorded which) from PBMCs. All receptors come from a human donor with aplastic anemia. Both conserved end residues are part of each CDR3. Each record gives: J gene, V gene, clone size, D gene, CDR3 protein, CDR3 DNA. A D gene is named only where the DNA matches it firmly. Clone size, where shown, is once, few, many, or a class for clones that have expanded.

J: TRBJ2-5; V: TRBV15; size: NA; D: NA; CDR3: CATSRESVRETQYF; DNA: TGTGCCACCAGCAGAGAATCCGTACGGGAGACCCAGTACTTC
J: TRBJ2-1; V: TRBV29-1; size: few; D: TRBD2; CDR3: CSVVAGAPDEQFF; DNA: TGCAGCGTTGTAGCGGGGGCCCCCGATGAGCAGTTCTTC
J: TRBJ1-6; V: TRBV15; size: NA; D: NA; CDR3: CATSRGGGGSPLHF; DNA: TGTGCCACCAGCAGAGGAGGGGGTGGTTCACCCCTCCACTTT
J: TRBJ1-2; V: TRBV7-3; size: many; D: NA; CDR3: CASSSPGTDVIYGYTF; DNA: TGTGCCAGCAGCTCGCCCGGCACCGATGTTATCTATGGCTACACCTTC
J: TRBJ1-6; V: TRBV15; size: NA; D: NA; CDR3: CATSTGFGSPLHF; DNA: TGTGCCACCAGCACAGGGTTTGGTTCACCCCTCCACTTT
J: TRBJ2-7; V: TRBV19; size: many; D: NA; CDR3: CASSDSGGTYEQYF; DNA: TGTGCCAGTAGTGACTCCGGGGGAACCTACGAGCAGTACTTC
J: TRBJ1-6; V: TRBV14; size: many; D: NA; CDR3: CASSQGQWVSPLHF; DNA: TGTGCCAGCAGCCAAGGACAATGGGTTTCACCCCTCCACTTT
J: TRBJ2-3; V: TRBV3-1; size: NA; D: NA; CDR3: CASSQGGPVTQYF; DNA: TGTGCCAGCAGCCAAGGGGGCCCGGTTACGCAGTATTTT
J: TRBJ2-7; V: TRBV7-9; size: NA; D: NA; CDR3: CASSQLGSAMSSYEQYF; DNA: TGTGCCAGCAGCCAGTTAGGTTCGGCCATGAGCTCCTACGAGCAGTACTTC
J: TRBJ2-7; V: TRBV4-1; size: many; D: TRBD1; CDR3: CASSQPRDRDNEQYF; DNA: TGCGCCAGCAGCCAACCCCGGGACAGGGATAACGAGCAGTACTTC
J: TRBJ1-2; V: TRBV25-1; size: many; D: NA; CDR3: CASSEWSIGAYGYTF; DNA: TGTGCCAGCAGTGAGTGGTCGATCGGGGCCTATGGCTACACCTTC
J: TRBJ2-1; V: TRBV4-1; size: many; D: NA; CDR3: CASSQEGLTVLDNEQFF; DNA: TGCGCCAGCAGCCAAGAGGGTCTGACGGTACTCGACAATGAGCAGTTCTTC
J: TRBJ1-5; V: TRBV10-1; size: many; D: NA; CDR3: CASSAYQGQPQHF; DNA: TGCGCCAGCAGTGCCTACCAGGGTCAGCCCCAGCATTTT
J: TRBJ2-5; V: TRBV15; size: once; D: NA; CDR3: CATSRAGQRQETQYF; DNA: TGTGCCACCAGCAGGGCCGGACAGCGCCAAGAGACCCAGTACTTC
J: TRBJ1-4; V: TRBV29-1; size: NA; D: NA; CDR3: CSVVSYEKLFF; DNA: TGCAGCGTAGTTTCGTATGAAAAACTGTTTTTT
J: TRBJ1-1; V: TRBV29-1; size: once; D: NA; CDR3: CSVGDQMGEQFFGPGTGGTEAFF; DNA: NA
J: TRBJ1-2; V: TRBV29-1; size: NA; D: NA; CDR3: CSTLGSNYGYTF; DNA: TGCAGCACCCTCGGATCTAACTATGGCTACACCTTC
J: TRBJ1-2; V: TRBV25-1; size: many; D: TRBD1; CDR3: CASRDRGSGYTF; DNA: TGTGCCAGCCGAGACAGGGGCTCTGGCTACACCTTC
J: TRBJ2-7; V: TRBV20-1; size: NA; D: TRBD2; CDR3: CSAARGRGGEQYF; DNA: TGCAGTGCTGCGCGCGGGAGGGGAGGCGAGCAGTACTTC
J: TRBJ1-6; V: TRBV19; size: NA; D: NA; CDR3: CASSISSQHEDSPLHF; DNA: TGTGCCAGTAGTATTTCGAGTCAGCATGAGGATTCACCCCTCCACTTT
J: TRBJ2-7; V: TRBV2; size: NA; D: NA; CDR3: CATVGYEQYF; DNA: TGTGCTACGGTGGGCTACGAGCAGTACTTC
J: TRBJ2-7; V: TRBV20-1; size: NA; D: NA; CDR3: CSVVTGRGMYEQYF; DNA: TGCAGTGTTGTGACAGGCCGAGGAATGTACGAGCAGTACTTC
J: TRBJ1-6; V: TRBV7-7; size: NA; D: TRBD1; CDR3: CASSLYSAGGGSPLHF; DNA: TGTGCCAGCAGCTTATATTCAGCAGGGGGCGGGTCACCCCTCCACTTT
J: TRBJ1-4; V: TRBV5-5; size: many; D: NA; CDR3: CASTWTQTLDEKLFF; DNA: TGTGCCAGCACTTGGACACAGACCTTGGATGAAAAACTGTTTTTT
J: TRBJ2-3; V: TRBV14; size: NA; D: TRBD2; CDR3: CASSLRLAIGTDTQYF; DNA: TGTGCCAGCAGCCTCCGACTAGCGATCGGCACAGATACGCAGTATTTT
J: TRBJ1-5; V: TRBV20-1; size: many; D: NA; CDR3: CSARASGRLSNQPQHF; DNA: TGCAGTGCTAGAGCCTCGGGGCGGCTTAGCAATCAGCCCCAGCATTTT
J: TRBJ2-5; V: TRBV25-1; size: NA; D: NA; CDR3: CASGESAGIGMETQYF; DNA: TGTGCCAGCGGTGAATCTGCCGGGATAGGGATGGAGACCCAGTACTTC
J: TRBJ2-7; V: TRBV19; size: many; D: NA; CDR3: CASSINPGDEQYF; DNA: TGTGCCAGTAGTATAAATCCAGGGGACGAGCAGTACTTC
J: TRBJ2-5; V: TRBV5-1; size: NA; D: NA; CDR3: CAGSRGQFGVQETQYF; DNA: TGCGCCGGCAGCCGAGGACAGTTTGGGGTTCAGGAGACCCAGTACTTC
J: TRBJ2-3; V: TRBV19; size: many; D: NA; CDR3: CASMGASVTDTQYF; DNA: TGTGCCAGTATGGGGGCGAGCGTCACAGATACGCAGTATTTT
J: TRBJ1-3; V: TRBV5-1; size: many; D: TRBD1; CDR3: CASSATGLGNTIYF; DNA: TGCGCCAGCAGCGCGACAGGGTTAGGAAACACCATATATTTT
J: TRBJ1-1; V: TRBV7-9; size: many; D: NA; CDR3: CASSLSGSNTEAFF; DNA: TGTGCCAGCAGCCTATCCGGGTCGAACACTGAAGCTTTCTTT
J: TRBJ1-2; V: TRBV19; size: NA; D: TRBD1; CDR3: CASRRQGRPGYTF; DNA: TGTGCCAGTAGACGACAGGGCCGCCCCGGCTACACCTTC
J: TRBJ2-1; V: TRBV7-8; size: NA; D: TRBD2; CDR3: CASSRTSVSGEQFF; DNA: TGTGCCAGCAGCCGGACTAGCGTTTCGGGTGAGCAGTTCTTC
J: TRBJ2-2; V: TRBV15; size: few; D: NA; CDR3: CATSSLSREHSNTGELFF; DNA: TGTGCCACCAGCAGCCTATCAAGGGAACATTCGAACACCGGGGAGCTGTTTTTT
J: TRBJ1-5; V: TRBV12-3/TRBV12-4; size: many; D: TRBD1; CDR3: CASRITGGIDQPQHF; DNA: TGTGCCAGCAGGATAACAGGGGGCATCGATCAGCCCCAGCATTTT
J: TRBJ2-7; V: TRBV7-9; size: NA; D: NA; CDR3: CASSLGGVGYF; DNA: TGTGCCAGCAGCTTAGGTGGAGTAGGGTACTTC
J: TRBJ2-5; V: TRBV15; size: NA; D: TRBD2; CDR3: CATSRTATSGAKTQYF; DNA: TGTGCCACCAGCAGGACTGCGACTAGCGGGGCCAAGACCCAGTACTTC
J: TRBJ1-3; V: TRBV20-1; size: NA; D: NA; CDR3: CSAITAPPGNTIYF; DNA: TGCAGTGCTATTACAGCACCACCTGGAAACACCATATATTTT
J: TRBJ1-1; V: TRBV7-8; size: NA; D: NA; CDR3: CASSLVGAGTMNTEAFF; DNA: TGTGCCAGCAGCTTAGTAGGCGCAGGGACCATGAACACTGAAGCTTTCTTT
J: TRBJ1-1; V: TRBV5-1; size: many; D: NA; CDR3: CASSLLTGVGYTEAFF; DNA: TGCGCCAGCAGCTTGTTAACCGGAGTAGGGTACACTGAAGCTTTCTTT